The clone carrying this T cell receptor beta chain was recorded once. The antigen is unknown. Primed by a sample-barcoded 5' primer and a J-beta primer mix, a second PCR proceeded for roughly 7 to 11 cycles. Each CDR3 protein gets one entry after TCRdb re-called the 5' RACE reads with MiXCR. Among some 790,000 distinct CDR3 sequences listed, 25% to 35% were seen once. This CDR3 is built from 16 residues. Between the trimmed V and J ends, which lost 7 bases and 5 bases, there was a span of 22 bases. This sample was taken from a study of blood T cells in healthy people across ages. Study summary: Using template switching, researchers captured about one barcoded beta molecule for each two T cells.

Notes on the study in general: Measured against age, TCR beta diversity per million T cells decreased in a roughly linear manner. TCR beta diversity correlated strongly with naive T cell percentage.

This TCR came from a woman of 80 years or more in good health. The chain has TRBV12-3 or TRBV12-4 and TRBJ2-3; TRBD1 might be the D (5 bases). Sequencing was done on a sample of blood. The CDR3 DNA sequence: TGTGCCAGCAAAGGTGGGGCCGGAGTGCCCGGAGATACGCAGTATTTT. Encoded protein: CASKGGAGVPGDTQYF.